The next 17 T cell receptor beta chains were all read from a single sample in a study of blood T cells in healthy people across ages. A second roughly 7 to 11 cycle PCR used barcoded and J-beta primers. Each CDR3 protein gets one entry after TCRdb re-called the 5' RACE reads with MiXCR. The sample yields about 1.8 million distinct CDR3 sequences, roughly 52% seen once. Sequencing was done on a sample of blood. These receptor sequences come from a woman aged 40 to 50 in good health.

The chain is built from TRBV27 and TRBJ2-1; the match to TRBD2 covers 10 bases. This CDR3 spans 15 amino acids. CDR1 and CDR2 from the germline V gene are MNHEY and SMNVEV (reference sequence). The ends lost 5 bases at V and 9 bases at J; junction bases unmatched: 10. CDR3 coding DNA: TGTGCCAGCAGTCCCTCGGGACTAGCGACTCGTGAGCAGTTCTTC. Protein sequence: CASSPSGLATREQFF.

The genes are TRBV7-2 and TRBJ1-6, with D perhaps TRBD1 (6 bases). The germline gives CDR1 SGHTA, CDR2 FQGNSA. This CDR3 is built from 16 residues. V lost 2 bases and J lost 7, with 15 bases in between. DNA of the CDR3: TGTGCCAGCAGCTTAAAAACCGGACAGATCAATTCACCCCTCCACTTT. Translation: CASSLKTGQINSPLHF.

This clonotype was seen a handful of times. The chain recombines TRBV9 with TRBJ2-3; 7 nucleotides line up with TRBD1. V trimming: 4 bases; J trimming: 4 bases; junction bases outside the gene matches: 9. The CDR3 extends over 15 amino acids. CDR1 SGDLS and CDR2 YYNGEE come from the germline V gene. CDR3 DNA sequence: TGTGCCAGCAGCTTCCCAGGGGGTACTCCAGATACGCAGTATTTT. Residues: CASSFPGGTPDTQYF.

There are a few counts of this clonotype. In nucleotides, the CDR3 is TGCGCCAGCAGCCAAGAGGGACCGGGACTAGCGGGGGGGTACAAAGAGACCCAGTACTTC. Residues: CASSQEGPGLAGGYKETQYF. The V call is TRBV4-1, the J call TRBJ2-5; TRBD2 matches 16 bases. Germline loops: CDR1 MGHRA, CDR2 YSYEKL. After removal of 0 bases from V and 3 bases from J, the junction contained 10 bases not matched to a gene. The CDR3 runs to 20 residues.

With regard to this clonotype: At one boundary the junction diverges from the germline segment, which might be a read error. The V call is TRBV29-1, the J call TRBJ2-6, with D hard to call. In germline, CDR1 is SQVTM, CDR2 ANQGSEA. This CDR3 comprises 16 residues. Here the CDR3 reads CSFEERVGPGANVLTF. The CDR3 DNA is TGCAGCTTTGAAGAACGTGTGGGCCCTGGGGCCAACGTCCTGACTTTC. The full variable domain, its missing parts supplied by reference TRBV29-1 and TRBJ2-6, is SAVISQKPSRDICQRGTSLTIQCQVDSQVTMMFWYRQQPGQSLTLIATANQGSEATYESGFVIDKFPISRPNLTFSTLTVSNMSPEDSSIYLCSFEERVGPGANVLTFGAGSRLTVL.

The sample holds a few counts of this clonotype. The CDR3 sequence: CASSVRNRGEQYF. As DNA, the CDR3 is TGTGCCAGCAGTGTCCGGAACAGGGGCGAGCAGTACTTC. The chain has TRBV27 and TRBJ2-7; 7 nucleotides align to TRBD1. V was pared by 5 bases and J by 6 bases, with 7 bases of the junction left unmatched. Germline loops: CDR1 MNHEY, CDR2 SMNVEV (reference sequence). The CDR3 extends over 13 amino acids.

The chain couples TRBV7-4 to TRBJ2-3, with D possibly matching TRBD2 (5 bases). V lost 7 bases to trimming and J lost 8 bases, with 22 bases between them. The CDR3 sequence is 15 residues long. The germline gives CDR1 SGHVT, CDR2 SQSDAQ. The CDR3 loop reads CASTPDAGRSGTQYF. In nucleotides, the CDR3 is TGTGCCAGCACCCCGGACGCGGGTCGTTCGGGTACGCAGTATTTT.

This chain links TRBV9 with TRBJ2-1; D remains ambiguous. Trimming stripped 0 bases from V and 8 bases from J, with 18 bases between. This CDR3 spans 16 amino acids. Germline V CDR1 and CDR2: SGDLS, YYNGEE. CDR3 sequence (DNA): TGTGCCAGCAGCGTAGCCCCCTCTTGGGGTGGGGATGAGCAGTTCTTC. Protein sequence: CASSVAPSWGGDEQFF.

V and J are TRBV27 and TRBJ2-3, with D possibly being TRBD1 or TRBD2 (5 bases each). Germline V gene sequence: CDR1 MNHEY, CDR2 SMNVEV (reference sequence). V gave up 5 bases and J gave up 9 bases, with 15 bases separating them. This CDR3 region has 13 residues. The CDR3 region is CASSPQGPVTQYF. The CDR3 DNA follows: TGTGCCAGCAGTCCCCAGGGACCCGTAACGCAGTATTTT.

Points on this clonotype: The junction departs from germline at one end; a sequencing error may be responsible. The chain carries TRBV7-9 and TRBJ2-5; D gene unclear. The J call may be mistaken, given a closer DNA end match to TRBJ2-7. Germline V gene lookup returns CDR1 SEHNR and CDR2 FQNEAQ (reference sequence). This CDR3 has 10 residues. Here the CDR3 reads CVSSFPEQYF. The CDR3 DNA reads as TGTGTCAGCAGCTTCCCCGAGCAGTACTTC.

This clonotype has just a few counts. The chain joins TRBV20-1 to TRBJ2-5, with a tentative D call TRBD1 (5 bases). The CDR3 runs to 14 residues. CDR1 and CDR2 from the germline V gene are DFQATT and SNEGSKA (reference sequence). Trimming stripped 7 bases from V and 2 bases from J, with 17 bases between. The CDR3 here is CSVVRGAGQETQYF. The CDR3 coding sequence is TGCAGTGTTGTAAGGGGCGCAGGACAAGAGACCCAGTACTTC.

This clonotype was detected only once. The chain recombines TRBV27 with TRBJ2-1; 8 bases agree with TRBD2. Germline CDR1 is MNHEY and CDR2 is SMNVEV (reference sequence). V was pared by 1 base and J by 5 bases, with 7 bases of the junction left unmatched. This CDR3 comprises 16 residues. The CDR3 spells CASSLFGGGPDNEQFF. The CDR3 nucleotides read TGTGCCAGCAGTTTATTCGGGGGGGGGCCGGACAATGAGCAGTTCTTC.

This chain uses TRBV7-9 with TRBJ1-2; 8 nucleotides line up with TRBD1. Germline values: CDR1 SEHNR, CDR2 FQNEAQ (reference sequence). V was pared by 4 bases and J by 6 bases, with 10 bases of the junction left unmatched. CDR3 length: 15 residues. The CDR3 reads CASSSWTGQDDGYTF. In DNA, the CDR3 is TGTGCCAGCAGCTCCTGGACGGGACAGGATGATGGCTACACCTTC.

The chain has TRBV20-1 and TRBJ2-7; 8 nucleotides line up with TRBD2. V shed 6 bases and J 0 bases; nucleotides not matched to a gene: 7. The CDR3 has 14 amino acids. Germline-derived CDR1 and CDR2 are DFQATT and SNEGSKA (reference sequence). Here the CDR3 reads CSAPPGGGSYEQYF. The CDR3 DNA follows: TGCAGTGCCCCCCCGGGGGGGGGCTCCTACGAGCAGTACTTC.

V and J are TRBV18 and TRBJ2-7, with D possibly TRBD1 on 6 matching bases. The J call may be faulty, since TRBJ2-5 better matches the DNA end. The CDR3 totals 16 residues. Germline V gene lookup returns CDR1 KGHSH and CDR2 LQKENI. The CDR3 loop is CASSPPDNRDKKTQYF. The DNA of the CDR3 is TGTGCCAGCTCACCTCCCGATAACAGGGATAAAAAGACCCAGTACTTC.

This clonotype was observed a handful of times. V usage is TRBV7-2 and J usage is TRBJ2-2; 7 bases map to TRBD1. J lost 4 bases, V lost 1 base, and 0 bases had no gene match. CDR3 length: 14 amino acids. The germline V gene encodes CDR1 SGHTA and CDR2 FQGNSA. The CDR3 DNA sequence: TGTGCCAGCAGCTTAGACAGGGGCACCGGGGAGCTGTTTTTT. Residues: CASSLDRGTGELFF.

The CDR3 region is CASSPRFSGGSDTQYF. The CDR3 coding sequence is TGTGCCAGCAGTCCCCGTTTTAGCGGGGGCTCAGATACGCAGTATTTT. The V call is TRBV27, the J call TRBJ2-3, with 9 nucleotides matching TRBD2. Germline lookup yields CDR1 MNHEY and CDR2 SMNVEV (reference sequence). CDR3 length equals 16 residues. J lost 4 bases, V lost 5 bases, and 10 bases had no gene match.